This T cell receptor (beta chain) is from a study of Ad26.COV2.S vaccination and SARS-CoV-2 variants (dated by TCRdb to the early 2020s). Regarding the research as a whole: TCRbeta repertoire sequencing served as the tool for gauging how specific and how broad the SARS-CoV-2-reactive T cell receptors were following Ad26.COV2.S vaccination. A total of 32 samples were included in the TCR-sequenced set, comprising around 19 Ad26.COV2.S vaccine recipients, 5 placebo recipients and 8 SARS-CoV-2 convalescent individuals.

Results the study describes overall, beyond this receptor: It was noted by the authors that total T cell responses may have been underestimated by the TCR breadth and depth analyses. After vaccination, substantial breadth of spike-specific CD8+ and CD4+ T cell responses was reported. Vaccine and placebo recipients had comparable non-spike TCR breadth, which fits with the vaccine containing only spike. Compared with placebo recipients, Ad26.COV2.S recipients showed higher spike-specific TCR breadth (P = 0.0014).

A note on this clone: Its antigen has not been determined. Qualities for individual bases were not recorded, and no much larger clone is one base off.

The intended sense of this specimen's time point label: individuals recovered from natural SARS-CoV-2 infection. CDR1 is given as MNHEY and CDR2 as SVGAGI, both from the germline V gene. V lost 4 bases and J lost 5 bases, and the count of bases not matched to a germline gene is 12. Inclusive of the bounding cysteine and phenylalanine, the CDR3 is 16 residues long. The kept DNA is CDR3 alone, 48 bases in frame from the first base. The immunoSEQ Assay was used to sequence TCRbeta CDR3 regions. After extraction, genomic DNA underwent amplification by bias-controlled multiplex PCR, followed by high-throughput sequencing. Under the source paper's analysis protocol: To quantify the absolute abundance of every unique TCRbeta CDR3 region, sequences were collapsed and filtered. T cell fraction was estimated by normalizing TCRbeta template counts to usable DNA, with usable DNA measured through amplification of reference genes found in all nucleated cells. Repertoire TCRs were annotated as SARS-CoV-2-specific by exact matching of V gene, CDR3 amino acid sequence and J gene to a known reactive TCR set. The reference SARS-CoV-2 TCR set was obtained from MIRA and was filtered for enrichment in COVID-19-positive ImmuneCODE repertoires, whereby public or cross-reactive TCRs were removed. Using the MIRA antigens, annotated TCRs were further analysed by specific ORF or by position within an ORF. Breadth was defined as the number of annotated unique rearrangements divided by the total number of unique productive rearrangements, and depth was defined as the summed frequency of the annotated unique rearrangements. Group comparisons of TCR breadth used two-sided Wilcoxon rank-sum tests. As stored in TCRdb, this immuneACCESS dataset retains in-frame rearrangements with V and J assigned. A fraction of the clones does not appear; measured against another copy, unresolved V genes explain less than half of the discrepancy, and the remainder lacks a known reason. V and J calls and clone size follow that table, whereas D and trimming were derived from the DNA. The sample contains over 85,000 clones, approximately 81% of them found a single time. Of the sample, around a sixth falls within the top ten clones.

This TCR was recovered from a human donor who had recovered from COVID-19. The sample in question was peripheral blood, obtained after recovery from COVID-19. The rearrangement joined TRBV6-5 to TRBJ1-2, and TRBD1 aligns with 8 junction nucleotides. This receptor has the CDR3 CASSSRATGARYGYTF. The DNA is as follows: TGTGCCAGCAGTTCCCGCGCGACAGGGGCTCGGTATGGCTACACCTTC.